A single sample is the source of the 30 T cell receptor beta chains below, sequenced in a study of blood T cell repertoires in COVID-19. Only in-frame clones appear in the TCRdb table, and some are missing; sequencing was by immunoSEQ multiplex PCR. The sample consists of under 300,000 clones, approximately 92% of them appearing once. Sequencing used peripheral blood. These receptors were taken from a middle-aged woman who had recovered from COVID-19.

The chain combines TRBV28 with TRBJ2-7; 7 nucleotides align to TRBD1. The CDR3 loop spans 14 amino acids. From germline, CDR1 is MDHEN and CDR2 SYDVKM. The J segment lost 4 bases and the V segment lost 6 bases, leaving 9 bases of the junction unmatched. CDR3 sequence reads: CASSPPGQIYEQYV. The CDR3 coding sequence is TGTGCCAGCAGCCCCCCGGGACAGATTTACGAGCAGTACGTC.

There are a few counts of this clone. V and J are TRBV6-2 or TRBV6-3 and TRBJ2-5, with unresolved D. Trimming shortened V by 6 bases and J by 2 bases, and 13 bases separated the two germline ends. This CDR3 spans 14 amino acids. Per germline, CDR1 MNHEY and CDR2 SVGEGT. The CDR3 DNA reads TGTGCCAGCAGCCCCCCTCTTAATCAAGAGACCCAGTACTTC. Amino acids: CASSPPLNQETQYF.

The rearrangement links TRBV5-6 to TRBJ2-1; 9 nucleotides align to TRBD1. This CDR3 has 17 residues. V lost 0 bases and J lost 0; bases outside the gene matches: 4. In germline, CDR1 is SGHDT, CDR2 YYEEEE. CDR3 sequence (DNA): TGTGCCAGCAGCTTGGACGGACAGGGGTACTCCTACAATGAGCAGTTCTTC. Its protein is CASSLDGQGYSYNEQFF.

V gene TRBV7-3 combines with J gene TRBJ1-2; no firm D call. V was trimmed by 4 bases and J by 8 bases, leaving 11 bases between them. This CDR3 is 12 amino acids long. Germline CDR1 reads SGHTA; CDR2 reads FQGTGA. Here the CDR3 reads CASSSRPEGYTF. DNA of the CDR3: TGTGCCAGCAGCTCCCGCCCTGAGGGCTACACCTTC.

This chain links TRBV2 with TRBJ2-7; D is unresolved. The CDR3 contains 12 residues. Trimming shortened V by 6 bases and J by 5 bases, and 11 bases separated the two germline ends. Per the germline V gene, CDR1 is SNHLY and CDR2 is FYNNEI. CDR3 amino acids: CASSPDWNEQYV. The CDR3 DNA reads as TGTGCCAGCAGCCCAGACTGGAACGAGCAGTACGTC.

For this clone: This sample also contains other DNA sequences that code for the same CDR3. J is TRBJ1-1 and V is TRBV19; the D is unclear. The germline gives CDR1 LNHDA, CDR2 SQIVND (reference sequence). The CDR3 runs to 14 residues. V was shortened by 3 bases and J by 4 bases, with 12 bases between the two germline ends. The CDR3 nucleotides read TGTGCCAGTAGTATCCGAGGGTCGGGCACTGAAGCTTTCTTT. Its translation: CASSIRGSGTEAFF.

The chain recombines TRBV12-3 or TRBV12-4 with TRBJ2-2; D remains ambiguous. The V gene lost 3 bases and the J gene lost 8 bases, with 7 bases spanning the gap. The CDR3 has 12 residues. The CDR3 reads CASSLTFGELFF. CDR3 in DNA: TGTGCCAGCAGTTTGACTTTTGGGGAGCTGTTTTTT.

This clone was seen a single time. The rearrangement uses TRBV28 and TRBJ1-2, with D possibly matching TRBD1 (6 bases). The length of the CDR3 is 15 residues. V gave up 3 bases and J gave up 1 base, with 12 bases separating them. Germline CDR1 MDHEN, CDR2 SYDVKM. The CDR3, as DNA: TGTGCCAGCAGTTTTCCGGACAGCAATAACTATGGCTACACCTTC. Encoded protein: CASSFPDSNNYGYTF.

This clone was observed a single time. The genes are TRBV21-1 and TRBJ2-3; TRBD2 is the table's D call and was not checked against the DNA. TRBV21-1 is classified as a pseudogene. This CDR3 comprises 17 residues. CDR3: CASSKALGSDGTDTQYF. CDR3 DNA sequence: TGTGCCAGCAGCAAAGCGCTGGGTAGCGATGGCACAGATACGCAGTATTTT.

This clone was observed once. The J gene is TRBJ1-5, the V gene TRBV2; D is unclear. The CDR3 contains 15 residues. V was cut by 0 bases and J by 2 bases, with 8 bases left in between. The germline V gene encodes CDR1 SNHLY and CDR2 FYNNEI. CDR3 protein: CASSEASGRNQPQHF. The CDR3 coding sequence is TGTGCCAGCAGTGAAGCCTCAGGTCGCAATCAGCCCCAGCATTTT.

V is TRBV18 and J is TRBJ2-7; 11 nucleotides agree with TRBD1. The CDR3 is made up of 18 amino acids. The ends lost 2 bases at V and 1 base at J; junction bases unmatched: 10. The germline V gene has CDR1 KGHSH and CDR2 LQKENI. Here the CDR3 reads CASSPNSAGTGGSYEQYV. The DNA for the CDR3 is TGTGCCAGCTCACCAAACTCAGCCGGGACAGGGGGTTCCTACGAGCAGTACGTC.

This chain uses TRBV19 with TRBJ2-5; 7 bases are shared with TRBD1. V was clipped by 4 bases and J by 1 base; unmatched bases: 6. Germline-derived CDR1 and CDR2 are LNHDA and SQIVND (reference sequence). This CDR3 spans 15 amino acids. The CDR3 reads CASSTLTGFQETQYF. CDR3 nucleotide sequence: TGTGCCAGTAGTACTCTGACAGGGTTCCAAGAGACCCAGTACTTC.

The V and J genes are TRBV10-2 and TRBJ2-1, with D maybe TRBD2 (6 bases). CDR1 WSHSY and CDR2 SAAADI come from the germline V gene. The CDR3 contains 14 residues. V was pared by 4 bases and J by 0 bases, with 7 bases between. DNA of the CDR3: TGCGCCAGCAGTGGCGGGACCTCCTACAATGAGCAGTTCTTC. It encodes CASSGGTSYNEQFF.

The chain couples TRBV7-9 to TRBJ2-5, with D perhaps TRBD2 (5 bases). The CDR3 contains 15 residues. Per the germline V gene, CDR1 is SEHNR and CDR2 is FQNEAQ (reference sequence). The V gene lost 2 bases and the J gene lost 2 bases, with 12 bases spanning the gap. The CDR3 protein is CASSLLVGEQETQYF. The CDR3 DNA is TGTGCCAGCAGCTTATTGGTTGGGGAGCAAGAGACCCAGTACTTC.

The rearrangement links TRBV6-4 to TRBJ2-6; no clear D gene. The CDR3 is 17 amino acids. The germline gives CDR1 MRHNA, CDR2 SNTAGT. V lost 0 bases, J lost 0 bases, and 9 bases lay in between. The CDR3 DNA reads TGTGCCAGCAGTGACTCGACTTGCTACTCTGGGGCCAACGTCCTGACTTTC. It translates to CASSDSTCYSGANVLTF.

The rearrangement joins TRBV7-6 to TRBJ2-4; possibly TRBD2 for D (5 bases). From germline, CDR1 is SGHVS and CDR2 FNYEAQ. With 2 bases removed from V and 0 bases from J, the gap between germline ends came to 14 bases. This CDR3 spans 17 amino acids. The CDR3 here is CASSLTRQELAKNIQYF. The CDR3 DNA reads as TGTGCCAGCAGCTTAACTAGACAAGAACTAGCCAAAAACATTCAGTACTTC.

The chain recombines TRBV5-6 with TRBJ2-4, with D tentatively TRBD1 (5 bases). Germline V lookup: CDR1 SGHDT, CDR2 YYEEEE. This CDR3 is built from 13 residues. Trimming left V 0 bases short and J 9 bases short, with 10 bases between. CDR3 DNA: TGTGCCAGCAGCTTGGGACAGTTGACCATTCAGTACTTC. It is translated as CASSLGQLTIQYF.

The rearrangement links TRBV6-5 to TRBJ2-7; 7 bases fit TRBD2. In germline, CDR1 is MNHEY, CDR2 SVGAGI. The CDR3 covers 13 residues. V gave up 9 bases and J gave up 0 bases; unmatched junction bases: 5. The CDR3, as DNA: TGTGCCAGTTCCAGCGGGGCCTCCTACGAGCAGTACTTC. This sequence encodes CASSSGASYEQYF.

This chain connects TRBV24-1 to TRBJ2-1; 9 bases agree with TRBD2. The CDR3 extends over 18 amino acids. The germline V gene encodes CDR1 KGHDR and CDR2 SFDVKD. Trimming took 3 bases from V and 0 from J; bases not matched to a gene: 8. CDR3 coding DNA: TGTGCCACCAGTGATACAAGCGGGGGGCTAGACTCCTACAATGAGCAGTTCTTC. Residues: CATSDTSGGLDSYNEQFF.

The V and J genes are TRBV9 and TRBJ2-6; D call uncertain. The germline CDR1 and CDR2 sequences are SGDLS and YYNGEE. The V gene lost 1 base and the J gene lost 6 bases, with 14 bases spanning the gap. This CDR3 has 16 amino acids. The DNA of the CDR3 is TGTGCCAGCAGCGTAAACAGCAGAGCCTTGGCCAACGTCCTGACTTTC. As protein: CASSVNSRALANVLTF.

This clone was observed a few times. The chain couples TRBV19 to TRBJ2-5; 7 bases agree with TRBD1. This CDR3 has 13 residues. V was clipped by 5 bases and J by 2 bases; unmatched bases: 2. Germline-derived CDR1 and CDR2 are LNHDA and SQIVND (reference sequence). CDR3 bases: TGTGCCAGTAGTGAACAGGGGCAAGAGACCCAGTACTTC. It codes for CASSEQGQETQYF.

The CDR3 reads CSVERAGGSDTQYF. In DNA, the CDR3 is TGCAGCGTTGAAAGGGCAGGGGGGTCAGATACGCAGTATTTT. The V call is TRBV29-1, the J call TRBJ2-3; D perhaps matches TRBD1 (7 bases). The CDR3 is 14 amino acids. Germline V gene sequence: CDR1 SQVTM, CDR2 ANQGSEA. Trimming pared 2 bases from V and 4 bases from J, leaving 13 bases between.

V gene TRBV27 combines with J gene TRBJ2-7; the match to TRBD2 covers 7 bases. J was trimmed by 1 base and V by 3 bases; bases with no gene match: 3. Looked up from germline, CDR1 is MNHEY and CDR2 is SMNVEV (reference sequence). The CDR3 runs 14 residues. The CDR3 DNA reads as TGTGCCAGCAGTTTCCAGGGAGGGTCCTACGAGCAGTACTTC. This gives the protein CASSFQGGSYEQYF.

V usage is TRBV25-1 and J usage is TRBJ1-3; D is possibly TRBD1 (5 bases). With 2 bases removed from V and 0 bases from J, the gap between germline ends came to 14 bases. The CDR3 is 17 amino acids. Germline V lookup: CDR1 MGHDK, CDR2 SYGVNS. The CDR3 DNA follows: TGTGCCAGCAGTGAACGGGCGGGACGGCACTCTGGAAACACCATATATTTT. Protein: CASSERAGRHSGNTIYF.

The CDR3 DNA is TGTGCCAGCGGTGACAGACTTATGAACACTGAAGCTTTCTTT. Its translation is CASGDRLMNTEAFF. The chain recombines TRBV7-9 with TRBJ1-1, with a weak D call TRBD1 (5 bases). Trimming cost V 8 bases and J 0 bases, with 13 bases left between them. Germline lookup yields CDR1 SEHNR and CDR2 FQNEAQ (reference sequence). The length of the CDR3 is 14 residues.

This chain joins TRBV5-1 and TRBJ1-2, with unresolved D. The ends were cut back, 4 bases at V and 0 bases at J, with 10 bases in the middle. The germline V gene has CDR1 SGHRS and CDR2 YFSETQ. The CDR3 runs 14 residues. This CDR3 is CASSPDGSNYGYTF. The CDR3 DNA reads TGCGCCAGCAGCCCAGACGGGTCTAACTATGGCTACACCTTC.

The chain couples TRBV6-5 to TRBJ2-7; D is undetermined. CDR1 and CDR2 from the germline V gene are MNHEY and SVGAGI. The CDR3 is 13 residues long. V was cut by 2 bases and J by 6 bases, with 11 bases left in between. CDR3 protein: CASSYNRGSEQYF. The CDR3 DNA reads as TGTGCCAGCAGTTACAATAGAGGTAGCGAGCAGTACTTC.

The V gene is TRBV30, the J gene TRBJ1-2; tentatively, D is TRBD1 (6 bases). The CDR3 consists of 13 residues. V lost 5 bases and J 2 bases, leaving 12 bases between the germline ends. Germline CDR1 GTSNPN, CDR2 SVGIG (reference sequence). CDR3 nucleotides: TGTGCCTGGGGGGAAACAGGGAACTATGGCTACACCTTC. Protein product: CAWGETGNYGYTF.

The J gene is TRBJ1-1, the V gene TRBV6-2 or TRBV6-3; TRBD1 aligns across 8 bases. Germline CDR1 MNHEY, CDR2 SVGEGT. The CDR3 totals 18 residues. The V and J ends lost 1 base and 6 bases, in that order; junction bases with no gene match: 16. Here the CDR3 DNA reads TGTGCCAGCAGTTACTTGGCGGGGGCTACGGGACAGGTGGCTGAAGCTTTCTTT. It encodes CASSYLAGATGQVAEAFF.

This clone was observed once. This chain links TRBV6-5 with TRBJ2-2; tentative D call: TRBD1 (5 bases). V was trimmed by 6 bases and J by 4 bases, leaving 12 bases between them. The CDR3 consists of 14 residues. Looked up from germline, CDR1 is MNHEY and CDR2 is SVGAGI. This CDR3 reads CASRYDRLTGELFF. As DNA, the CDR3 is TGTGCCAGCAGATATGACAGACTCACCGGGGAGCTGTTTTTT.